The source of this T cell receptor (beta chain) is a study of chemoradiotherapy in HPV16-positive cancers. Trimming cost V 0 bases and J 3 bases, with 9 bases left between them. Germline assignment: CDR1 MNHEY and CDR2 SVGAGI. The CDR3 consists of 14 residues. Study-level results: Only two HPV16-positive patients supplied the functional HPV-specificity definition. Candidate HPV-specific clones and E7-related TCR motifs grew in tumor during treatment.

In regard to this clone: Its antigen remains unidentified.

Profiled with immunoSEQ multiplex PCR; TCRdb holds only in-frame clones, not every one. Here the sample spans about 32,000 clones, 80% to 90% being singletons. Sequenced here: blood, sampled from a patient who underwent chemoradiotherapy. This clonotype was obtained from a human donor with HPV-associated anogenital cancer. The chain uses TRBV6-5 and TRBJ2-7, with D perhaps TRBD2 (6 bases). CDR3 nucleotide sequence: TGTGCCAGCAGTTACTCGAGCGGGTTCTACGAGCAGTACTTC. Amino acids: CASSYSSGFYEQYF.